Listed below are T cell receptor beta chains from one sample, sequenced in a study of blood T cell repertoires in COVID-19. Data came from immunoSEQ multiplex PCR; TCRdb stores just in-frame clones and leaves some out. The sample records around 190,000 clones, roughly 85% being singletons. Specimen: peripheral blood. These receptors all stem from a man aged 45-65 years with active or convalescent COVID-19. The CDR3 runs from the conserved cysteine through the conserved F or W.

length	V	J	CDR3
13	TRBV15	TRBJ1-2	CATSRGGGYGYTF
15	TRBV20-1	TRBJ1-5	CSASRQGYGNQPQHF
15	TRBV5-1	TRBJ1-3	CASSLTVSSGNTIYF
15	TRBV7-7	TRBJ1-1	CASSLRAESYTEAFF
17	TRBV6-6	TRBJ2-3	CASSRTGGAFSTDTQYF
14	TRBV19	TRBJ1-5	CASTRDRGLGPQHF
13	TRBV15	TRBJ2-7	CATSYLLSYEQYF
14	TRBV11-2	TRBJ1-1	CASSRTRGNAEAFF
16	TRBV19	TRBJ1-4	CASRVGRGRTNEKLFF
14	TRBV19	TRBJ1-3	CASTSGGVGNTIYF
15	TRBV3-1/TRBV3-2	TRBJ2-5	CASSRIAGGPETQYF
16	TRBV30	TRBJ2-7	CAWRRSTLTSGGEQYF
15	TRBV27	TRBJ1-5	CASSFLRGRNQPQHF
14	TRBV27	TRBJ2-2	CASSLSGNTGELFF
16	TRBV20-1	TRBJ2-1	CSASPEVADSYNEQFF
15	TRBV19	TRBJ1-4	CASSISVQGGEKLFF
18	TRBV28	TRBJ1-5	CASTTPRQGVSGNQPQHF
13	TRBV2	TRBJ2-5	CASKKEREETQYF
14	TRBV4-1	TRBJ1-2	CASSQDRGTGGYTF
16	TRBV4-2	TRBJ2-7	CASSQRPGRSSYEQYF
13	TRBV2	TRBJ1-1	CASSKQKNTEAFF
15	TRBV18	TRBJ1-1	CASSPGETMNTEAFF
14	TRBV25-1	TRBJ1-1	CASSDDAGGGKAFF
13	TRBV2	TRBJ1-3	CASRQGMGNTIYF
15	TRBV7-9	TRBJ2-1	CASSLAASGRGEQFF
15	TRBV18	TRBJ2-2	CASSRNPGVAGELFF
15	TRBV7-9	TRBJ1-2	CASSFPGAGDYGYTF
14	TRBV11-2	TRBJ2-3	CASSSSGLTDTQYF
12	TRBV7-9	TRBJ1-6	CASSPPDSPLHF
16	TRBV4-1	TRBJ2-7	CASSQDPSGSGHEQYF
15	TRBV6-2/TRBV6-3	TRBJ1-3	CASSYLDNSGNTIYF
14	TRBV4-2	TRBJ1-2	CASSQPVPNYGYTF
14	TRBV7-2	TRBJ1-3	CASRRDSAGNTIYF
14	TRBV5-6	TRBJ2-7	CASSYLDITYEQYF
12	TRBV2	TRBJ2-5	CASKRGQETQYF
13	TRBV25-1	TRBJ1-6	CASSEQGGSPLHF
11	TRBV20-1	TRBJ1-1	CSASGGVEAFF